This TCR beta chain was documented in a study of blood T cell repertoires in COVID-19. Turning to the study itself: T cells, B-cell-depleted T cells, or PBMCs provided the cDNA or gDNA that served as material.

How the authors handled the data: Amplifying reference gene primers gave estimates of nucleated cell counts. Clones were sequenced by immunoSEQ multiplex PCR, and TCRdb holds only the in-frame ones, with some missing. From that table come the V and J calls and clone size; the DNA was used to work out D and trimming. The profile shows around 180,000 clones, around two thirds of them singletons. J gave up 3 bases and V 4 bases, and 10 bases lay outside the gene matches. The CDR3 is made up of 17 amino acids. Germline V gene data show CDR1 as SGHRS and CDR2 as YFSETQ. The sample was peripheral blood. This chain connects TRBV5-1 to TRBJ2-6, with 7 positions matching TRBD1. This clonotype was obtained from a woman older than 75 with acute or convalescent COVID-19. The CDR3 sequence: CASSTGTAAGGANVLTF. CDR3 DNA: TGCGCCAGCAGCACGGGGACAGCAGCCGGTGGGGCCAACGTCCTGACTTTC.